What follows are 14 T cell receptor beta chains derived from one specimen sequenced in a study of blood T cell repertoires in COVID-19. Clones were read by immunoSEQ multiplex PCR, and TCRdb kept only the in-frame ones, dropping some. The table has 350,000 to 450,000 clones, around nine tenths seen once. Input material: peripheral blood. Receptors were obtained from a human donor in a cohort sampled during active COVID-19.

This clone was recorded only once. The chain employs TRBV29-1 and TRBJ2-7; TRBD2 matches at 8 bases. The CDR3 sequence is 15 residues long. The germline gives CDR1 SQVTM, CDR2 ANQGSEA. V shed 3 bases, J shed 5 bases, and the junction held 12 bases outside the gene matches. The CDR3 DNA reads as TGCAGCGTTGATGGTGCGGGGGGCCTTGGGGACGAGCAGTACTTC. Protein product: CSVDGAGGLGDEQYF.

The chain recombines TRBV2 with TRBJ1-4; D may be TRBD1 (6 bases). The germline V and J ends were trimmed by 6 bases and 3 bases, with 11 bases remaining between them. The V gene's germline CDR1 is SNHLY and CDR2 FYNNEI. The CDR3 runs 14 residues. The CDR3 DNA sequence: TGTGCCAGCAGGTCCAGGGGTGCTAATGAAAAACTGTTTTTT. Translating it yields CASRSRGANEKLFF.

The V and J genes are TRBV19 and TRBJ1-1, with D possibly TRBD1 on 5 matching bases. The V end was cut by 5 bases, the J end by 5 bases, with 15 bases between. Germline V gives CDR1 LNHDA, CDR2 SQIVND (reference sequence). The CDR3 extends over 14 amino acids. The CDR3 DNA reads TGTGCCAGTAGTGAGGCAGGGCGGGGAACTGAAGCTTTCTTT. Protein sequence: CASSEAGRGTEAFF. Looking up the rest from reference TRBV19 and TRBJ1-1 gives the full variable domain: DGGITQSPKYLFRKEGQNVTLSCEQNLNHDAMYWYRQDPGQGLRLIYYSQIVNDFQKGDIAEGYSVSREKKESFPLTVTSAQKNPTAFYLCASSEAGRGTEAFFGQGTRLTVV.

This clone was observed once. This chain connects TRBV28 to TRBJ1-5; 10 bases are a match to TRBD1. The V and J ends lost 6 bases and 1 base, in that order; junction bases with no gene match: 27. The CDR3 has 23 residues. The germline CDR1 and CDR2 sequences are MDHEN and SYDVKM. DNA of the CDR3: TGTGCCAGCAGCCTTATTTGGCCCCATCGACAGGGGGCGGTGATCGACAGCAATCAGCCCCAGCATTTT. Translating gives CASSLIWPHRQGAVIDSNQPQHF. The variable domain in full, with the rest retrieved from reference TRBV28 and TRBJ1-5, is DVKVTQSSRYLVKRTGEKVFLECVQDMDHENMFWYRQDPGLGLRLIYFSYDVKMKEKGDIPEGYSVSREKKERFSLILESASTNQTSMYLCASSLIWPHRQGAVIDSNQPQHFGDGTRLSIL.

The genes are TRBV30 and TRBJ2-7; 13 bases match TRBD2. The germline V gene has CDR1 GTSNPN and CDR2 SVGIG (reference sequence). The V and J ends lost 5 bases and 5 bases, in that order; junction bases with no gene match: 3. The CDR3 is made up of 13 amino acids. CDR3 region: CAWGTSGTDEQYF. The CDR3 DNA reads TGTGCCTGGGGGACTAGCGGGACTGACGAGCAGTACTTC.

About this clone: The identical CDR3 is also encoded by other nucleotide sequences in the sample. This chain links TRBV30 with TRBJ2-3; no firm D call. The germline CDR1 and CDR2 sequences are GTSNPN and SVGIG (reference sequence). This CDR3 has 12 amino acids. V lost 0 bases to trimming and J lost 4 bases, with 5 bases between them. The CDR3 region is CAWSVQADTQYF. CDR3 DNA sequence: TGTGCCTGGAGTGTCCAGGCAGATACGCAGTATTTT.

This clone was detected once. The chain links TRBV18 to TRBJ1-2; D might be TRBD1 (5 bases). Germline V gives CDR1 KGHSH, CDR2 LQKENI. V lost 1 base, J lost 0 bases, and 9 bases lay in between. This CDR3 is 15 amino acids long. The CDR3 coding sequence is TGTGCCAGCTCACCACGCGACAGTGCTAACTATGGCTACACCTTC. Translated: CASSPRDSANYGYTF.

This rearrangement joins TRBV19 to TRBJ2-7, with 7 nucleotides matching TRBD1. The CDR3 contains 14 residues. CDR1 is LNHDA, CDR2 SQIVND, per germline (reference sequence). V gave up 2 bases and J gave up 5 bases; unmatched junction bases: 6. This CDR3 is CASSIMQGENEQYF. DNA for the CDR3: TGTGCCAGTAGTATAATGCAGGGGGAAAACGAGCAGTACTTC.

This chain joins TRBV5-1 and TRBJ1-2; 8 nucleotides agree with TRBD1. Germline V gives CDR1 SGHRS, CDR2 YFSETQ. Germline trimming cut 0 bases from V and 8 bases from J; bases unmatched to any gene: 3. The CDR3 loop spans 13 amino acids. The CDR3 DNA reads as TGCGCCAGCAGCTTGGGGCAGGGGGCGGGCTACACCTTC. It yields the protein CASSLGQGAGYTF.

The chain recombines TRBV10-2 with TRBJ2-1, with D tentatively TRBD2 (6 bases). V lost 6 bases, J lost 10 bases, and 22 bases lay in between. CDR1 is WSHSY and CDR2 is SAAADI in the germline V gene. This CDR3 comprises 15 residues. The CDR3 DNA follows: TGCGCCAGCAGGGGGGAAGGAGTCGGGGGTAACGAGCAGTTCTTC. Protein sequence: CASRGEGVGGNEQFF.

J is TRBJ2-7 and V is TRBV7-9; 8 nucleotides agree with TRBD2. This CDR3 has 14 residues. The V gene's germline CDR1 is SEHNR and CDR2 FQNEAQ (reference sequence). J lost 7 bases, V lost 0 bases, and 5 bases had no gene match. The CDR3 spells CASSLAGTSFEQYF. CDR3 DNA: TGTGCCAGCAGCTTAGCCGGGACTAGTTTTGAGCAGTACTTC.

This chain connects TRBV30 to TRBJ2-1, with TRBD2 matching 13 bases. J was trimmed by 6 bases and V by 8 bases; bases with no gene match: 10. Germline loops: CDR1 GTSNPN, CDR2 SVGIG (reference sequence). CDR3 length: 15 amino acids. CDR3 protein: CAGTSGGALGNEQFF. CDR3 DNA: TGTGCCGGAACTAGCGGGGGGGCCCTAGGCAATGAGCAGTTCTTC.

This chain connects TRBV6-1 to TRBJ2-1; TRBD2 aligns across 13 bases. V trimming: 3 bases; J trimming: 0 bases; junction bases outside the gene matches: 2. Germline loops: CDR1 MNHNS, CDR2 SASEGT. This CDR3 contains 17 residues. CDR3 amino acids: CASSERTSGSSYNEQFF. The CDR3 DNA follows: TGTGCCAGCAGTGAGAGGACTAGCGGGAGCTCCTACAATGAGCAGTTCTTC.

The chain joins TRBV9 to TRBJ1-4; 9 bases agree with TRBD1. Germline CDR1 and CDR2: SGDLS and YYNGEE. The junction had 7 bases not matched to a gene; V was cut back by 3 bases and J by 7 bases. The CDR3 has 15 amino acids. The CDR3 loop is CASSGFRDRAEKLFF. CDR3 DNA: TGTGCCAGCAGCGGGTTCCGGGACAGGGCTGAAAAACTGTTTTTT.